The T cell receptor (beta chain) under discussion was sequenced for a study of blood T cell repertoires in COVID-19. Study background: From T cells, B-cell-depleted T cells, or PBMCs came the material, which was cDNA or gDNA.

The CDR3 is 14 residues long. V lost 0 bases, J lost 4 bases, and 4 bases lay in between. Germline-derived CDR1 and CDR2 are LGHNA and YSLEER. The sample holds one count of this clone. The table came from immunoSEQ multiplex PCR; TCRdb's copy has only in-frame clones and leaves some out. Among about 150,000 clones listed, roughly 83% were seen once. The chain couples TRBV4-3 to TRBJ1-6; D is undetermined. This clonotype originated in a woman in her sixties or seventies with acute or convalescent COVID-19. The sample taken for sequencing was peripheral blood. CDR3 in amino acids: CASSQDRYNSPLHF. CDR3 nucleotide sequence: TGCGCCAGCAGCCAAGACAGGTATAATTCACCCCTCCACTTT.